The present T cell receptor beta chain was sequenced within a study of monozygotic twins with inflammatory bowel disease. Notes on the study in general: Varying immunosuppressive regimens may have increased patient repertoire variability.

Reprocessing the 5' RACE reads, TCRdb reports a single entry for every CDR3 protein and omits DNA. Recorded here are roughly 140,000 distinct CDR3 sequences; the top ten clones represent less than 3%. This CDR3 spans 11 amino acids. Germline loops: CDR1 MDHEN, CDR2 SYDVKM. Comment on this clonotype: Its target is unknown.

This receptor was obtained from a human donor with ulcerative colitis or Crohn's disease, or a healthy co-twin of an affected twin (not recorded which). Input material: blood. The gene calls are TRBV28 and TRBJ2-4. This CDR3 reads CASSLRYIQYF.